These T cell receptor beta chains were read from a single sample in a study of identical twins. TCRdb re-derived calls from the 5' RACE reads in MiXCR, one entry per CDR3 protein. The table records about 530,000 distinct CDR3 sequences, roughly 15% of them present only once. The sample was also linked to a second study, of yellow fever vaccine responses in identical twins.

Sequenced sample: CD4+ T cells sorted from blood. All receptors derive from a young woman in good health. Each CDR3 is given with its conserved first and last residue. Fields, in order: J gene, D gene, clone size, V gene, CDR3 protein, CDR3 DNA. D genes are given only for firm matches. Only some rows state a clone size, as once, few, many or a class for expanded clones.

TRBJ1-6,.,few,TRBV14,CASSQGQTSPLHF,TGTGCCAGCAGCCAAGGCCAGACTTCACCCCTCCACTTT
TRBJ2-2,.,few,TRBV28,CASNPPGHANTGELFF,TGTGCCAGCAACCCACCCGGCCACGCGAACACCGGGGAGCTGTTTTTT
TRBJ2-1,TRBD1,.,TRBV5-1,CASSLGGSGQGLYNEQFF,TGCGCCAGCAGCCTGGGGGGGAGTGGACAGGGGCTTTACAATGAGCAGTTCTTC
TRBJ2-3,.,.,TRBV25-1,CASSASGHTQYF,TGTGCCAGCAGTGCAAGCGGCCATACGCAGTATTTT
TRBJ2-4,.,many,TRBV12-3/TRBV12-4,CASSLGTGSKNIQYF,TGTGCCAGCAGTTTAGGCACAGGCTCAAAAAACATTCAGTACTTC
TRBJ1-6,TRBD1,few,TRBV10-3,CAISDRGLYNSPLHF,TGTGCCATCAGTGACAGGGGGCTCTATAATTCACCCCTCCACTTT
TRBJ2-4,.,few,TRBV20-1,CSVPSQGIQYF,TGCAGTGTCCCCTCCCAAGGGATTCAGTACTTC
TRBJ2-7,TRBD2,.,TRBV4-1,CASSQEWGGVTYEQYF,TGCGCCAGCAGCCAAGAGTGGGGAGGGGTCACCTACGAGCAGTACTTC
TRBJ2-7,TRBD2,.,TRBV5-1,CASTVGGRVYEQYF,TGCGCCAGCACCGTTGGCGGGAGGGTCTACGAGCAGTACTTC
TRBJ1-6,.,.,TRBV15,CATSREGSSPLHF,TGTGCCACCAGCAGGGAGGGGAGTTCACCCCTCCACTTT
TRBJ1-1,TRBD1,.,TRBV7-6,CASGLRDRGTEAFF,TGTGCCAGCGGCCTCCGGGACAGGGGGACTGAAGCTTTCTTT
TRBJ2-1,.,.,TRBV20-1,CSARGRANNEQFF,TGCAGTGCTCGGGGCAGGGCGAACAATGAGCAGTTCTTC
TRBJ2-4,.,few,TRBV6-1,CASSVQEIAKNIQYF,TGTGCCAGCAGTGTACAGGAGATAGCCAAAAACATTCAGTACTTC
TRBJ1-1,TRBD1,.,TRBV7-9,CATTRGPTEAFF,TGTGCCACGACCAGGGGGCCGACTGAAGCTTTCTTT
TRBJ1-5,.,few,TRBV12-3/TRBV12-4,CASRHLINQPQHF,TGTGCCAGCAGGCACCTGATTAATCAGCCCCAGCATTTT
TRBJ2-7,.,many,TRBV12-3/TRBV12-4,CASSLEGLTYEQYF,TGTGCCAGCAGTTTGGAGGGGCTGACCTACGAGCAGTACTTC
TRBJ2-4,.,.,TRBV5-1,CASSLELGEAKNIQYF,TGCGCCAGCAGCTTGGAGCTGGGGGAGGCCAAAAACATTCAGTACTTC
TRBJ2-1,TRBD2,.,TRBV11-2,CASSWGLAGGGSWYEQFF,TGTGCCAGCAGCTGGGGACTAGCGGGAGGAGGTTCTTGGTATGAGCAGTTCTTC
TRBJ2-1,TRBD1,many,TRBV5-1,CASSRGQGANEQFF,TGCGCCAGCAGCAGGGGACAGGGAGCCAATGAGCAGTTCTTC
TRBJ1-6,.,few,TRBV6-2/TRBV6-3,CASSYSRGMVGGNNNSPLHF,TGTGCCAGCAGTTACTCGAGGGGTATGGTTGGGGGGAATAATAATTCACCCCTCCACTTT
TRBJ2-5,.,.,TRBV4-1,CASSQEELGGLETQYF,TGCGCCAGCAGCCAAGAGGAGTTGGGGGGCTTAGAGACCCAGTACTTC
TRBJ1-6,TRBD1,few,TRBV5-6,CASSKTGDGWNSPLHF,TGTGCCAGCAGCAAAACAGGGGATGGGTGGAATTCACCCCTCCACTTT
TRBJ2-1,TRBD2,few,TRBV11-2,CASSFDGLAGILNGRNEQFF,TGTGCCAGCAGCTTTGACGGACTAGCGGGAATTCTCAATGGGCGTAATGAGCAGTTCTTC
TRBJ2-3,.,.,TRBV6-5,CASRSGYTQYF,TGTGCCAGCAGATCTGGTTATACGCAGTATTTT
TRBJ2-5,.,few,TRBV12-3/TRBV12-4,CATMGWGAQYF,TGTGCCACAATGGGGTGGGGTGCCCAGTACTTC
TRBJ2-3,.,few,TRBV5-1,CASTTGWGFSTDTQYF,TGCGCCAGCACCACTGGTTGGGGCTTTAGCACAGATACGCAGTATTTT
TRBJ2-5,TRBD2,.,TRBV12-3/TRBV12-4,CASRRTSGRFGGETQYF,TGTGCCAGCAGAAGGACTAGCGGGAGATTTGGGGGAGAGACCCAGTACTTC
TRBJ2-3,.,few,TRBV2,CASSEIVSQLTDTQYF,TGTGCCAGCAGTGAAATAGTGTCGCAACTCACAGATACGCAGTATTTT
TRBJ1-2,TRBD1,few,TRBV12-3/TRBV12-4,CASTTGASGYTF,TGTGCCAGCACCACAGGGGCTAGTGGCTACACCTTC
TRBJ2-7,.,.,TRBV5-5,CASSLGPPSHEQYF,TGTGCCAGCAGCTTGGGGCCCCCTTCTCACGAGCAGTACTTC
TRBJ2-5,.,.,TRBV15,CATSTRSRGETQYF,TGTGCCACCAGCACCCGTTCCCGGGGGGAGACCCAGTACTTC
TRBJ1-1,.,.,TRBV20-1,CSALGHQNTEAFF,TGCAGTGCTCTGGGACACCAGAACACTGAAGCTTTCTTT
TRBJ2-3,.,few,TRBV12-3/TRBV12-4,CASSLAGVGTDTQYF,TGTGCCAGCAGTTTAGCGGGGGTGGGTACAGATACGCAGTATTTT